The clone carrying this T cell receptor (beta chain) was counted a single time. What it binds is not known. PCR employed 60 Vbeta and 13 Jbeta primers. Generated by immunoSEQ multiplex PCR, the TCRdb table keeps only in-frame clones and is missing some. The data contain about 120,000 clones, roughly 72% of them singletons. Germline CDR1 is MGHRA and CDR2 is YSYEKL. J gave up 3 bases and V 0 bases, and 1 base lay outside the gene matches. The CDR3 runs 16 residues. The sample originates from a study of cytomegalovirus exposure and HLA in healthy donors. Findings and caveats of the study: From TCR beta sequences, most subjects' HLA-A and HLA-B alleles were reportedly predicted accurately. Later on, an analysis tied 15,000 to 20,000 TCR beta sequences to HLA alleles at 0.05 false discovery rate.

Sequenced sample: PBMCs. The chain is built from TRBV4-1 and TRBJ2-5; 13 positions agree with TRBD2. The receptor was isolated from a woman aged 45 to 65 in good health and CMV-seropositive. The CDR3: CASSQDGTSGKETQYF. The CDR3, as DNA: TGCGCCAGCAGCCAAGATGGGACTAGCGGGAAAGAGACCCAGTACTTC.